This T cell receptor beta chain was found in a study of graft-versus-host responses after intestinal transplantation. Study context: Transplants given to recipients were multivisceral, liver-intestinal, or isolated intestinal.

This clone was detected only a few times. Antigen specificity is unknown. Study-level results: Marrow from the recipient contained GvH clones, some of which had appeared first in ileum or blood.

Germline CDR1 is SGHRS and CDR2 is YFSETQ. Losses at the gene ends were 5 bases for V and 6 bases for J; bases not matched to a gene: 11. This CDR3 has 15 residues. The method was immunoSEQ multiplex PCR; TCRdb's version includes in-frame clones alone and lacks a portion of them. The sample yields 77,000 or so clones, around 93% seen once. This chain links TRBV5-1 with TRBJ2-5, with 9 bases aligning to TRBD2. Sequencing used PBMCs, obtained 98 days after intestinal transplantation. The TCR sequence derives from a human patient who received an intestinal transplant, so some T cells may come from the graft donor. The CDR3 DNA sequence: TGCGCCAGCAGAGCCCCCGGGACTAGCATGAAGACCCAGTACTTC. It translates to CASRAPGTSMKTQYF. Together with reference TRBV5-1 and TRBJ2-5, the CDR3 gives the full variable domain: KAGVTQTPRYLIKTRGQQVTLSCSPISGHRSVSWYQQTPGQGLQFLFEYFSETQRNKGNFPGRFSGRQFSNSRSEMNVSTLELGDSALYLCASRAPGTSMKTQYFGPGTRLLVL.